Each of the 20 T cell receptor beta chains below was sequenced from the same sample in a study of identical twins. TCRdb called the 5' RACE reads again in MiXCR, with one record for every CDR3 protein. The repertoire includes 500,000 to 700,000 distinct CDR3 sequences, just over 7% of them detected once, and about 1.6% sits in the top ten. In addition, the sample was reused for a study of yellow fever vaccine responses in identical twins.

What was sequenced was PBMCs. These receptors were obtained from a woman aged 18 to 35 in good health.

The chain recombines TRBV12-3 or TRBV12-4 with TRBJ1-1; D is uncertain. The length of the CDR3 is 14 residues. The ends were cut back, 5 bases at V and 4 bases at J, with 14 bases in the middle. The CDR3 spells CASSPMERGTEAFF. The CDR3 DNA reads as TGTGCCAGCAGTCCTATGGAACGGGGCACTGAAGCTTTCTTT.

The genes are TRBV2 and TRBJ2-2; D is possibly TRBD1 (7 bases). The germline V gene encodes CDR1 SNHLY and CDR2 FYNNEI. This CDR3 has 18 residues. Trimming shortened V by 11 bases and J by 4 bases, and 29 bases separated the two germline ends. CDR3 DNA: TGTGCCTGCTGTTTGGGACAGCGACTAGACTCGCCCACCGGGGAGCTGTTTTTT. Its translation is CACCLGQRLDSPTGELFF.

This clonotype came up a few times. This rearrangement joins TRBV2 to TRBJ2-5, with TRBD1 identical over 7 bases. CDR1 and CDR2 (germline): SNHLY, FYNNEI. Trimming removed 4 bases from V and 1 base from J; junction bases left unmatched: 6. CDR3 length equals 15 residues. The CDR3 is CASSARTGLQETQYF. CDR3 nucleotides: TGTGCCAGCAGTGCTCGGACAGGTCTCCAAGAGACCCAGTACTTC.

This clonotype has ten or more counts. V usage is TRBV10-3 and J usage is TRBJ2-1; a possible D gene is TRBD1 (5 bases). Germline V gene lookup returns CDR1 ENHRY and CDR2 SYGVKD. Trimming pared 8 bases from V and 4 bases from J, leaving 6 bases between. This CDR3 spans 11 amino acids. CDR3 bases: TGTGCCATCGGACAATACAATGAGCAGTTCTTC. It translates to CAIGQYNEQFF.

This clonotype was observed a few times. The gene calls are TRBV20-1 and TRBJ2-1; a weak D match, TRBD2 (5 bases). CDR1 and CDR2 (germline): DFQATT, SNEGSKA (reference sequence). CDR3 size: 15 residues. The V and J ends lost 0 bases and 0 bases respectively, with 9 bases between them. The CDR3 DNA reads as TGCAGTGCTAGAGATGGTAGCGACTCCTACAATGAGCAGTTCTTC. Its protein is CSARDGSDSYNEQFF.

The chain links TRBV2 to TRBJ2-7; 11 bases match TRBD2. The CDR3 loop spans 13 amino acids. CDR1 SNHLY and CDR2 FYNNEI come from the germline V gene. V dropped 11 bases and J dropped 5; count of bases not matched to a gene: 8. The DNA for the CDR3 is TGTGCCCGCCGAACTAGCGGGAGCGACGAGCAGTACTTC. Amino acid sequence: CARRTSGSDEQYF.

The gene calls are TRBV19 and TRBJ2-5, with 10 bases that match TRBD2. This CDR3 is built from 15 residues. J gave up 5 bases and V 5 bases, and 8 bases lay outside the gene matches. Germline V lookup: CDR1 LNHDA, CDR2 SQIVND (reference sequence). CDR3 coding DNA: TGTGCCAGTAGTCAGTACCAGCGGGAGGGGGAGACCCAGTACTTC. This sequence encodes CASSQYQREGETQYF.

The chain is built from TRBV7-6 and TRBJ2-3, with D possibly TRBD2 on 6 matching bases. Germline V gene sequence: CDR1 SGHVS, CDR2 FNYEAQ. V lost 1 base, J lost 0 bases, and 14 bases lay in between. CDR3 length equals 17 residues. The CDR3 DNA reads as TGTGCCAGCAGCTTAGGAGTGCTAGCGACTAGCACAGATACGCAGTATTTT. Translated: CASSLGVLATSTDTQYF.

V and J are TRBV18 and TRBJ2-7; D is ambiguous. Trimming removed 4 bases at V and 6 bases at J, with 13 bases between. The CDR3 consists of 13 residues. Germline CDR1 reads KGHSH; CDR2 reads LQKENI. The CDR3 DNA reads TGTGCCAGCTCACAAACCTCGGGTCGCGAGCAGTACTTC. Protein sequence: CASSQTSGREQYF.

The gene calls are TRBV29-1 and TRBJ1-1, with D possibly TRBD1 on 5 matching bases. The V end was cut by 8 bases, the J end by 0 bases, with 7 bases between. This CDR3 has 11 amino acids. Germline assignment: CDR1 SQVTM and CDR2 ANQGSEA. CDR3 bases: TGCAGCCCGACAGTGAACACTGAAGCTTTCTTT. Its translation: CSPTVNTEAFF.

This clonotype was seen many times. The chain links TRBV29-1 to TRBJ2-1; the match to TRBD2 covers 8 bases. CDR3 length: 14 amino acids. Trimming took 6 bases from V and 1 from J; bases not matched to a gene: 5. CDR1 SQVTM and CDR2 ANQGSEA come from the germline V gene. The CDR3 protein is CSVESGSSYNEQFF. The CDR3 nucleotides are TGCAGCGTAGAAAGCGGGAGTTCCTACAATGAGCAGTTCTTC.

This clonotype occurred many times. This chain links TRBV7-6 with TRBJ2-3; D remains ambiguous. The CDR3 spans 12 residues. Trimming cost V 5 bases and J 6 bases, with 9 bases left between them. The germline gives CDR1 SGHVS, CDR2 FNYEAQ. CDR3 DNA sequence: TGTGCCAGCAGCCCTGCCTCGGATACGCAGTATTTT. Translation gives CASSPASDTQYF.

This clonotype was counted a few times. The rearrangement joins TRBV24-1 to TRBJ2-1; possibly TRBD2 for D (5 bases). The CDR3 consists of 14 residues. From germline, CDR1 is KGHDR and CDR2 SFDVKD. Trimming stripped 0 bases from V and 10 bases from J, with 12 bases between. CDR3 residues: CATSDLRIGGEQFF. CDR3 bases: TGTGCCACCAGTGATTTGAGGATAGGCGGGGAGCAGTTCTTC.

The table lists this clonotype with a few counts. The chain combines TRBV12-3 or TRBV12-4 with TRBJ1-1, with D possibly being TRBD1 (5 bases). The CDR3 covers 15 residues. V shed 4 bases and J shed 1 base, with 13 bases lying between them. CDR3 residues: CASSSSGIPNTEAFF. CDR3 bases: TGTGCCAGCAGTTCCTCAGGGATCCCGAACACTGAAGCTTTCTTT.

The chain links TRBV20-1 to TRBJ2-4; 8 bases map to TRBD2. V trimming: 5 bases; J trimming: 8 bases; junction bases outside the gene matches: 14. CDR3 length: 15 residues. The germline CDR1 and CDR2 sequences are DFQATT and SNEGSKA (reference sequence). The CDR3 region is CSAWASGLRGDIQYF. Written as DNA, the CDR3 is TGCAGTGCTTGGGCTAGCGGGCTACGAGGGGACATTCAGTACTTC.

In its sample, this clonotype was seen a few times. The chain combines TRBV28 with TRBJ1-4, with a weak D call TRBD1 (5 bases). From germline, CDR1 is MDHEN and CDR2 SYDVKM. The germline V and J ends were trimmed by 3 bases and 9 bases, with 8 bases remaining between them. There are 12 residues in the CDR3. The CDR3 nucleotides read TGTGCCAGCAGTTTCCCGGGACAAAAACTGTTTTTT. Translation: CASSFPGQKLFF.

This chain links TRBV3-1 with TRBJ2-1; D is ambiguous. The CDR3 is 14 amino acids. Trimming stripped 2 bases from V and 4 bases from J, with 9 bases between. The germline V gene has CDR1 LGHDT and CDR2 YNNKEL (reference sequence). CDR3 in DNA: TGTGCCAGCAGCCAATGGAACCAGTACAATGAGCAGTTCTTC. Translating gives CASSQWNQYNEQFF.

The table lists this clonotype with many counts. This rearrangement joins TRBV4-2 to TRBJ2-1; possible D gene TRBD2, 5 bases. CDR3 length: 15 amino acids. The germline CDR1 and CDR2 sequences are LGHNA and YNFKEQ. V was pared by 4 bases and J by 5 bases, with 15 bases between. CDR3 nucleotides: TGTGCCAGCAGCCCAACCCGGGGTCGGGACAATGAGCAGTTCTTC. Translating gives CASSPTRGRDNEQFF.

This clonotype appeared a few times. The CDR3 bases are TGCGCCAGCAGCCGAGACAGGTTCTATGGCTACACCTTC. Its translation: CASSRDRFYGYTF. The chain recombines TRBV4-1 with TRBJ1-2; maybe TRBD1 (6 bases). CDR3 length: 13 residues. Germline V gives CDR1 MGHRA, CDR2 YSYEKL. V was clipped by 4 bases and J by 4 bases, with 10 bases between them.

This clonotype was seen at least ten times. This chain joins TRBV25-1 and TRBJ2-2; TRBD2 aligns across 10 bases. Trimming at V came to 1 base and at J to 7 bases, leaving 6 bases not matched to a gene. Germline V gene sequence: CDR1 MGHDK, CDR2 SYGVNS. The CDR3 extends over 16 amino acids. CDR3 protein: CASSEFVSGRSGELFF. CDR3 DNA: TGTGCCAGCAGTGAATTTGTTAGCGGGAGGAGCGGGGAGCTGTTTTTT.